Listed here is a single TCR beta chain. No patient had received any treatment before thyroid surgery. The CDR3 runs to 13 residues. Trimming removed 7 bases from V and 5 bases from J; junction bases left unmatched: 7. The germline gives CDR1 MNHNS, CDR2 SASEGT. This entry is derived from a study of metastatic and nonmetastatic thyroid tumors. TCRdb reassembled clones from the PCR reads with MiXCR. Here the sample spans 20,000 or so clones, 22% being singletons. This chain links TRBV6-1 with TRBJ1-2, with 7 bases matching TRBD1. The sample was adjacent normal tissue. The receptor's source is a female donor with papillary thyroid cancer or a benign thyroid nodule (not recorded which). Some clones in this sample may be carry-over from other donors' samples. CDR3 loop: CASTIDREYGYTF. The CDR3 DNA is TGTGCCAGCACTATCGACAGGGAGTATGGCTACACCTTC.